This T cell receptor beta chain was sequenced in a study of OX40 agonist ivuxolimab in advanced cancers. Study-level information: An agonistic anti-OX40 (CD134) antibody, ivuxolimab, was used to treat the patients.

The study's findings and limits: Compared with others, partial responders at 0.1-3.0 mg/kg displayed clonal expansion among the lowest.

The table came from immunoSEQ multiplex PCR; TCRdb's copy has only in-frame clones and leaves some out. The table includes more than 50,000 clones, 70% to 90% detected once. On this clone: No antigen is known for it.

This sequence was found in an adult with an advanced solid tumor such as melanoma, head and neck, liver or kidney cancer. Sample: CD4+ or CD8+ T cells sorted from blood, taken in a trial of the OX40 agonist ivuxolimab.

The CDR3 DNA reads as TGTGCCAGCAGCTTAGCGACAGGGGGCACTGAAGCTTTCTTT. Protein sequence: CASSLATGGTEAFF. The chain combines TRBV7-2 with TRBJ1-1; 9 positions agree with TRBD1. The CDR3 spans 14 residues. Germline CDR1 SGHTA, CDR2 FQGNSA. V shed 0 bases, J shed 4 bases, and the junction held 0 bases outside the gene matches. The whole variable domain, remainder taken from reference TRBV7-2 and TRBJ1-1, is GAGVSQSPSNKVTEKGKDVELRCDPISGHTALYWYRQSLGQGLEFLIYFQGNSAPDKSGLPSDRFSAERTGGSVSTLTIQRTQQEDSAVYLCASSLATGGTEAFFGQGTRLTVV.